Listed here are 11 T cell receptor beta chains from one sample, sequenced in a study of Graves' ophthalmopathy and Graves' hyperthyroidism. TCR beta CDR3 amplification used RNA transcripts. HTBI primers were employed in first-round RT-PCR, then a second-round multiplex PCR followed. TCRdb used MiXCR to reprocess the multiplex PCR reads, holding one entry per CDR3 protein. The data hold about 500,000 distinct CDR3 sequences, with around an eighth observed a single time. The sequenced sample was blood. These receptors were obtained from a woman aged 25-40 years with Graves' ophthalmopathy.

There are many counts of this clonotype. The chain links TRBV18 to TRBJ1-6; D not certain. Trimming removed 1 base at V and 4 bases at J, with 11 bases between. There are 16 residues in the CDR3. The V gene's germline CDR1 is KGHSH and CDR2 LQKENI. The CDR3 region has the DNA TGTGCCAGCTCACCACGCATCATGGCTTATAATTCACCCCTCCACTTT. It specifies CASSPRIMAYNSPLHF.

This clonotype came up many times. CDR3 amino acids: CASSYGTAITGELFF. DNA of the CDR3: TGTGCCAGCAGTTACGGGACAGCCATCACCGGGGAGCTGTTTTTT. The rearrangement links TRBV12-3 or TRBV12-4 to TRBJ2-2, with 7 bases lining up with TRBD1. The ends lost 4 bases at V and 4 bases at J; junction bases unmatched: 6. CDR3 length equals 15 residues.

This clonotype was detected many times. The chain joins TRBV2 to TRBJ1-5; D might be TRBD1 (6 bases). The V gene's germline CDR1 is SNHLY and CDR2 FYNNEI. V lost 7 bases to trimming and J lost 3 bases, with 13 bases between them. The length of the CDR3 is 14 residues. CDR3 in amino acids: CASNTGQSNQPQHF. The CDR3 nucleotides are TGTGCCAGCAATACCGGACAGTCCAATCAGCCCCAGCATTTT.

This clonotype was found many times. The V gene is TRBV5-1, the J gene TRBJ2-7, with TRBD1 identical over 10 bases. The CDR3 covers 15 residues. V dropped 4 bases and J dropped 2; count of bases not matched to a gene: 6. Germline lookup yields CDR1 SGHRS and CDR2 YFSETQ. CDR3 sequence: CASSPRQGATYEQYF. DNA for the CDR3: TGCGCCAGCAGCCCCAGACAGGGGGCGACCTACGAGCAGTACTTC.

This clonotype was observed a handful of times. The rearrangement joins TRBV29-1 to TRBJ2-3; 10 bases map to TRBD2. The CDR3 spans 18 residues. J gave up 1 base and V 4 bases, and 14 bases lay outside the gene matches. Germline lookup yields CDR1 SQVTM and CDR2 ANQGSEA. CDR3: CSVGRRTSGSLRTDTQYF. In DNA, the CDR3 is TGCAGCGTTGGGAGACGGACTAGCGGATCCCTACGCACAGATACGCAGTATTTT.

This clonotype was seen many times. The V call is TRBV6-5, the J call TRBJ1-2; 7 bases align to TRBD1. This CDR3 contains 14 residues. V shed 5 bases, J shed 4 bases, and the junction held 7 bases outside the gene matches. Germline loops: CDR1 MNHEY, CDR2 SVGAGI. This chain's CDR3 is CASSPDRDPYGYTF. The CDR3, as DNA: TGTGCCAGCAGTCCCGACAGGGACCCCTATGGCTACACCTTC.

With regard to this clonotype: At one boundary the junction diverges from the germline segment, which might be a read error. This chain uses TRBV6-5 with TRBJ2-7; 10 nucleotides agree with TRBD2. This CDR3 has 16 amino acids. Looked up from germline, CDR1 is MNHEY and CDR2 is SVGAGI. CDR3 sequence (DNA): TGTGCCAGCAGTCACTCCGGGACTAGCGCGACCTACGAGCAGTACTTC. Amino acids: CASSHSGTSATYEQYF.

This clonotype was picked up a small number of times. J is TRBJ1-5 and V is TRBV5-1, with 7 positions matching TRBD1. J lost 3 bases, V lost 0 bases, and 3 bases had no gene match. The CDR3 is 15 residues long. The V gene's germline CDR1 is SGHRS and CDR2 YFSETQ. The CDR3 reads CASSLGGTDNQPQHF. The CDR3 DNA reads TGCGCCAGCAGCTTGGGAGGGACAGACAATCAGCCCCAGCATTTT.

This rearrangement joins TRBV4-1 to TRBJ2-7; TRBD1 aligns across 7 bases. The germline V gene has CDR1 MGHRA and CDR2 YSYEKL. CDR3 size: 18 residues. The V gene end was trimmed by 4 bases and the J gene end by 7 bases; junction bases not matched to a gene: 22. As DNA, the CDR3 is TGCGCCAGCAGCCGGTCAGTCATACAGGGGACACCGCATGGGGAGCAGTACTTC. Amino acids: CASSRSVIQGTPHGEQYF.

In this sample, this clonotype turned up many times. The genes are TRBV4-1 and TRBJ1-1; no reliable D call. V was cut by 0 bases and J by 1 base, with 6 bases left in between. The CDR3 has 14 residues. The germline V gene encodes CDR1 MGHRA and CDR2 YSYEKL. CDR3 residues: CASSQEGRNTEAFF. The CDR3 DNA sequence: TGCGCCAGCAGCCAAGAAGGGAGGAACACTGAAGCTTTCTTT.

In this sample, this clonotype turned up many times. The chain carries TRBV5-8 and TRBJ2-2; D is ambiguous. V lost 0 bases, J lost 3 bases, and 6 bases lay in between. This CDR3 spans 14 amino acids. Germline assignment: CDR1 SGHTS and CDR2 YDEGEE. The CDR3, as DNA: TGTGCCAGCAGCTTGGAGCTAGACACCGGGGAGCTGTTTTTT. Protein product: CASSLELDTGELFF.